A single T cell receptor (beta chain) is shown here with its context. Produced via immunoSEQ multiplex PCR; TCRdb's table is partial and in-frame only. Here the sample spans more than 900,000 clones, around 78% being singletons. The germline CDR1 and CDR2 sequences are LNHDA and SQIVND (reference sequence). V lost 4 bases and J lost 6, with 13 bases in between. The CDR3 runs 14 residues. This sample stems from a study of shared clonotypes between healthy human individuals. This TCR derives from a young man in good health. Some clones in this sample may be carry-over from other donors' samples. Sequencing was performed on memory CD4+ T cells from PBMCs. Subset of the sample: CD45RA-negative fraction. The V gene is TRBV19, the J gene TRBJ1-5; D perhaps matches TRBD1 (6 bases). CDR3 nucleotides: TGTGCCAGTAGTACCGGGGGCGCGGGTCAGCCCCAGCATTTT. Translation: CASSTGGAGQPQHF.